These T cell receptor beta chains were read from a single sample in a study of blood T cell repertoires in COVID-19. Here immunoSEQ multiplex PCR was the method, and the copy in TCRdb shows in-frame clones only, minus some. The sample lists over 450,000 clones; roughly nine tenths were seen once. The sample was peripheral blood. These receptors were collected from a man aged 18 to 29 with COVID-19, enrolled during active disease. Both conserved end residues are part of each CDR3. A D gene is named only where the DNA matches it firmly. Only some rows state a clone size, as once, few, many or a class for expanded clones.

j_gene,abundance,d_gene,v_gene,CDR3nt,CDR3aa
TRBJ2-1,.,TRBD1,TRBV4-1,TGCGCCAGCAGCCCATCCGACAGGGGCCTTAACTACGGGGAGCAGTTCTTC,CASSPSDRGLNYGEQFF
TRBJ2-7,.,TRBD1,TRBV5-5,TGTGCCAGCAGCACCGGGACAGAGACCTACGAGCAGTACTTC,CASSTGTETYEQYF
TRBJ2-3,.,.,TRBV6-1,TGTGCCAGCAGTGACGGGTACGGGGGAAGGACAGATACGCAGTATTTT,CASSDGYGGRTDTQYF
TRBJ2-6,few,.,TRBV3-1/TRBV3-2,TGTGCCAGCAGCCAAGATAACGGGGCTGGGGCCAACGTCCTGACTTTC,CASSQDNGAGANVLTF
TRBJ1-4,.,.,TRBV5-1,TGCGCCAGCAGCTTGACCAGCGGCCGGTCGGGTGAAAAACTGTTTTTT,CASSLTSGRSGEKLFF
TRBJ1-1,.,.,TRBV5-1,TGCGCCAGCAGCCCCGAGGGCGGGGGCGCGGTGACTGAAGCTTTCTTT,CASSPEGGGAVTEAFF
TRBJ1-1,.,.,TRBV7-8,TGTGCCAGCAGCTTAGCGGGGGGAGAAGCTTTCTTT,CASSLAGGEAFF
TRBJ1-1,.,.,TRBV14,TGTGCCAGCAGCCTAGGGCAGGGGCTGAACACTGAAGCTTTCTTT,CASSLGQGLNTEAFF
TRBJ2-1,.,.,TRBV9,TGTGCCAGCACCCACCCCGCCGGGGGCAATGAGCAGTTCTTC,CASTHPAGGNEQFF
TRBJ1-1,.,.,TRBV14,TGTGCCAGCAGCGTCGCAGTCCGGAACACTGAAGCTTTCTTT,CASSVAVRNTEAFF
TRBJ2-7,.,TRBD2,TRBV5-1,TGCGCCAGCAGCTCGGGGACTAGCGAGTCCTACGAGCAGTACTTC,CASSSGTSESYEQYF
TRBJ1-6,.,TRBD1,TRBV2,TGTGCCAGCAGTGACGCGGGGACAGAGGTTACACCCCTCCACTTT,CASSDAGTEVTPLHF
TRBJ1-3,.,.,TRBV29-1,TGCAGCGTTGCCTCCCGCGCCAGGCCCGGCACCATATATTTT,CSVASRARPGTIYF
TRBJ2-3,.,TRBD2,TRBV11-2,TGTGCCAGCAGCTTAGACAAGCGACTAGCGGTGGATACGCAGTATTTT,CASSLDKRLAVDTQYF
TRBJ2-7,.,.,TRBV5-6,TGTGCCAGCAGCTTAAACGGACAAACGACAAGATACGAGCAGTACTTC,CASSLNGQTTRYEQYF
TRBJ1-4,.,.,TRBV27,TGTGCCAGCAGTCCAGTTTCAACTAATGAAAAACTGTTTTTT,CASSPVSTNEKLFF
TRBJ2-5,.,TRBD2,TRBV19,TGTGCCAGTTCGTTGCGGGGGGGATTACAAGAGACCCAGTACTTC,CASSLRGGLQETQYF
TRBJ2-1,.,TRBD2,TRBV7-9,TGTGCCAGCAGCAGGACTAGCGGGAGGTTTGTCTACAATGAGCAGTTCTTC,CASSRTSGRFVYNEQFF
TRBJ2-2,.,.,TRBV12-3/TRBV12-4,TGTGCCAGCAGTTGGGGCATCCGGGAGCTGTTTTTT,CASSWGIRELFF
TRBJ2-7,.,.,TRBV23-1,TGCGCCAGCGGTCAAAGACCGATAGCGGCATACGAGCAGTACTTC,CASGQRPIAAYEQYF
TRBJ1-2,.,.,TRBV30,TGTGCCTGGAGTTTCGGAGGCCTTAACTATGGCTACACCTTC,CAWSFGGLNYGYTF